Detailed here is one TCR beta chain. Its specificity is unknown. Libraries were prepared by immunoSEQ multiplex PCR; TCRdb keeps only in-frame clonotypes and omits some of them. The repertoire holds some 150,000 clones, with roughly nine tenths as singletons. The CDR3 runs 14 residues. V gave up 4 bases and J gave up 7 bases, with 14 bases separating them. The germline V gene has CDR1 SNHLY and CDR2 FYNNEI. This sample was taken from a study of cytomegalovirus exposure and HLA in healthy donors. Study at large: Per a later analysis, the approximately 690 first-cohort and 120 validation repertoires shared one platform. Study conclusions and caveats: Subsequent analysis found a tendency for first-cohort TCR clusters to co-occur within the 120 validation repertoires. Diagnosis of cytomegalovirus status made by the classifier reportedly showed high specificity and sensitivity.

Sequenced material: PBMCs. The TCR originated in a woman in her late teens or twenties in good health and CMV-seropositive. The chain couples TRBV2 to TRBJ2-1; no definite D call. The DNA of the CDR3 is TGTGCCAGCAGTGCCCGGCGCGGCGAGAATGAGCAGTTCTTC. Protein sequence: CASSARRGENEQFF. The full variable domain, with the rest looked up from reference TRBV2 and TRBJ2-1, is EPEVTQTPSHQVTQMGQEVILRCVPISNHLYFYWYRQILGQKVEFLVSFYNNEISEKSEIFDDQFSVERPDGSNFTLKIRSTKLEDSAMYFCASSARRGENEQFFGPGTRLTVL.